This T cell receptor (beta chain) is from a study of blood T cell repertoires in COVID-19 (dated by TCRdb to the early 2020s). About the investigation overall: Collaborator samples came from the United States, Italy and Spain and covered acute and convalescent phases of COVID-19. The material from the prospective study consisted of cDNA or gDNA derived from T cells, B-cell-depleted T cells, or PBMCs. Subjects who had been exposed to COVID-19, were actively infected with it, or had recovered from it provided the deeply sampled blood TCRbeta repertoires that made up the dataset. The repertoires were released in a freely available public database meant as a resource for research on the immune response to SARS-CoV-2. The samples were drawn from the first 160 participants of the ongoing ImmuneRACE study and from 1,254 subjects provided by 6 global collaborators. The sample metadata nearly always contained a de-identified subject ID, COVID-19 status, age in years and sex. HLA class I and class II types, where available, came from metadata supplied by the sample provider rather than from assay-based typing.

Collaborating institutions collected whole blood in K2EDTA tubes following their own protocols. Collaborator samples were shipped for TCRbeta analysis as frozen whole blood, isolated PBMCs, or DNA extracted from either sample type. Overall study results and their limits: The amount of clinical and demographic metadata varied by source and participant and was provided uncurated.

The CDR3 measures 13 amino acids from cysteine to phenylalanine. The read is trimmed to its CDR3 DNA, 39 bases read in frame from base 1. V loses 4 bases of germline sequence and J loses 4 bases, and the interval between the two ends is 7 bases. CDR1 and CDR2 were assigned from the germline V gene (reference sequence) as LNHDA and SQIVND. A note on this clone: Its target antigen remains unknown. No clone much larger than this one lies a single base away; base qualities are absent.

TCRbeta CDR3 regions were amplified from genomic DNA using the immunoSEQ Assay, a bias-controlled multiplex PCR. The authors processed their data as follows. Within the assay, amplification of reference gene primers was used to estimate how many nucleated cells each sample contained. To quantify the absolute abundance of each unique TCRbeta CDR3 rearrangement, sequence reads were collapsed and filtered. For each sample, productive Simpson clonality was calculated by taking the square root of Simpson's diversity index across productive rearrangements. TCRdb limited this immuneACCESS table to in-frame rearrangements with V and J called. A share of clones is missing; checked studies link under half to unresolved V genes, and the rest is unexplained. Clonal size and the V and J genes are those of that table, whereas D and trimming came from the DNA. The sample table lists 35,000 to 50,000 clones, just under 70% of them with a count of one. The ten largest clones represent under 6.5% of the sample.

What was sequenced was peripheral blood. Rearrangement joined TRBV19 to TRBJ1-4; perhaps TRBD1 is the D gene, with 6 bases matching. The receptor was isolated from an elderly man with acute or convalescent COVID-19. CDR3 reads: CASSNRVNEKLFF. The sequence in DNA is TGTGCCAGTAGTAACAGGGTTAATGAAAAACTGTTTTTT.